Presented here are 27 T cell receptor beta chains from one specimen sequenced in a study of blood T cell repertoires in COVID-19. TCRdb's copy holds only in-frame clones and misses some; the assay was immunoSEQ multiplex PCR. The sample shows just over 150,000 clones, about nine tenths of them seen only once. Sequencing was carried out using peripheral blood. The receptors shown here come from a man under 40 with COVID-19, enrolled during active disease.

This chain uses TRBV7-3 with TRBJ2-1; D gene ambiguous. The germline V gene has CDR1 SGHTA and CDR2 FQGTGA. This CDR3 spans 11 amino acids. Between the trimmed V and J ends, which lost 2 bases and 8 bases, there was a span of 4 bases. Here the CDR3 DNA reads TGTGCCAGCAGCTTACTTGATGAGCAGTTCTTC. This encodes CASSLLDEQFF.

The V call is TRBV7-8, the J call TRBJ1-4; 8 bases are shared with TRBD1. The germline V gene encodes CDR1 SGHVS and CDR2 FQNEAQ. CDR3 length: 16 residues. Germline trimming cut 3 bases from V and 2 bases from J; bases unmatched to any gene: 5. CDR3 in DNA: TGTGCCAGCAGCTTCGACTGGACAGGGACTAATGAAAAACTGTTTTTT. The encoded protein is CASSFDWTGTNEKLFF.

Here the CDR3 DNA reads TGTGCCAGCAGCTCAGGGACAGGAGTCAATCAGCCCCAGCATTTT. Residues: CASSSGTGVNQPQHF. The chain carries TRBV7-9 and TRBJ1-5; 8 bases are shared with TRBD1. Trimming cost V 4 bases and J 3 bases; bases outside gene matches: 5. This CDR3 has 15 amino acids. Germline V CDR1 and CDR2: SEHNR, FQNEAQ (reference sequence).

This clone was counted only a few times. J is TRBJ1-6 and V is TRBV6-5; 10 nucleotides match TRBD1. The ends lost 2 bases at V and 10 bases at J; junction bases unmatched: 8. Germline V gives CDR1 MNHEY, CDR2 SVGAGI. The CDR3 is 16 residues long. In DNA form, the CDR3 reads TGTGCCAGCAGTTACCTGACAGGGGGCGAAAACTCACCCCTCCACTTT. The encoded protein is CASSYLTGGENSPLHF.

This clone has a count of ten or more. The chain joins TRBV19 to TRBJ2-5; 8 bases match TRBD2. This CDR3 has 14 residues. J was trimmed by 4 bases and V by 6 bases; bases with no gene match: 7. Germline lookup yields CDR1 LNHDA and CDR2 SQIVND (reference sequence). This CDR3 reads CASSPGLERETQYF. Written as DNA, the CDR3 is TGTGCCAGTAGCCCGGGACTAGAGCGAGAGACCCAGTACTTC. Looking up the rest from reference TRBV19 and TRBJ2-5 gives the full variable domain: DGGITQSPKYLFRKEGQNVTLSCEQNLNHDAMYWYRQDPGQGLRLIYYSQIVNDFQKGDIAEGYSVSREKKESFPLTVTSAQKNPTAFYLCASSPGLERETQYFGPGTRLLVL.

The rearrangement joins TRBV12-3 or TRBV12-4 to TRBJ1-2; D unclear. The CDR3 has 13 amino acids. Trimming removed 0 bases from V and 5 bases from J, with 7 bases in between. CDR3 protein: CASSLAPLYGYTF. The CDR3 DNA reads TGTGCCAGCAGTTTAGCCCCCCTGTATGGCTACACCTTC.

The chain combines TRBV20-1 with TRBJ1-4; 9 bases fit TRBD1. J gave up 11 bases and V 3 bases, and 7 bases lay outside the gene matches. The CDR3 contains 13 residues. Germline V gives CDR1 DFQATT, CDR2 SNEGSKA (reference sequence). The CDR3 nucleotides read TGCAGTGCTAGTAGACAGGGGGAAGGGAAACTGTTTTTT. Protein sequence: CSASRQGEGKLFF.

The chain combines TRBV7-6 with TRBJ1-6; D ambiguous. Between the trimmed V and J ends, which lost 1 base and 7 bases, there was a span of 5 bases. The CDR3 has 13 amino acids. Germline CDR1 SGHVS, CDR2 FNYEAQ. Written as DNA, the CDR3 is TGTGCCAGCAGCTTAGTCGAGAATTCACCCCTCCACTTT. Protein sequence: CASSLVENSPLHF.

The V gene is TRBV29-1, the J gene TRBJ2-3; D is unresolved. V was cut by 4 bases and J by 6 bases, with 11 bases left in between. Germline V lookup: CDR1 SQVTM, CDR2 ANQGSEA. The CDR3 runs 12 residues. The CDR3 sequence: CSVGLEADTQYF. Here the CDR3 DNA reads TGCAGCGTTGGTCTAGAGGCCGATACGCAGTATTTT.

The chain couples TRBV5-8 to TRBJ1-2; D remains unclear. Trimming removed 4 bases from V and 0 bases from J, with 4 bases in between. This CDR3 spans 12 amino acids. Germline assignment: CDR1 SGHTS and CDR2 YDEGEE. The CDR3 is CASSISNYGYTF. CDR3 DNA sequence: TGTGCCAGCAGCATATCTAACTATGGCTACACCTTC.

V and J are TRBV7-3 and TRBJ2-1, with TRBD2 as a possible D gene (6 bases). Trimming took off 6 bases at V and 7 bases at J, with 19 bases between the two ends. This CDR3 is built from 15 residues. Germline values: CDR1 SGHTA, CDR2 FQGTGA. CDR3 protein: CASSRGLQLGNEQFF. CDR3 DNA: TGTGCCAGCAGTCGGGGACTCCAGCTGGGGAATGAGCAGTTCTTC.

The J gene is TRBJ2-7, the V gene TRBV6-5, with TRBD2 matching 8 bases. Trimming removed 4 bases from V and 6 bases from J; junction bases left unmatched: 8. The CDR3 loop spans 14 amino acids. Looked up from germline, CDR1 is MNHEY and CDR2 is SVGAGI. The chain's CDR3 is CASSSGGGPLEQYF. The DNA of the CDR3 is TGTGCCAGCAGTTCAGGCGGGGGGCCCCTCGAGCAGTACTTC.

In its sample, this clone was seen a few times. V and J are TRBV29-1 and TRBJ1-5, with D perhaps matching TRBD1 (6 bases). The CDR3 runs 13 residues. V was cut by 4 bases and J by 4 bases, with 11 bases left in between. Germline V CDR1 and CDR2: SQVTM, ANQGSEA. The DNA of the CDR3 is TGCAGCGTTGCCGGGACACAGAATCAGCCCCAGCATTTT. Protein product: CSVAGTQNQPQHF. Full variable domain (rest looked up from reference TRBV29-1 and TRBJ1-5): SAVISQKPSRDICQRGTSLTIQCQVDSQVTMMFWYRQQPGQSLTLIATANQGSEATYESGFVIDKFPISRPNLTFSTLTVSNMSPEDSSIYLCSVAGTQNQPQHFGDGTRLSIL.

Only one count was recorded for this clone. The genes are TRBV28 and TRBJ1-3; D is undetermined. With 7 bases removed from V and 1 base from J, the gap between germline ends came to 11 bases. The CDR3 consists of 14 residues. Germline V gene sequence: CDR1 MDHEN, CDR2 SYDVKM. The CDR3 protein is CASTLRGSGNTIYF. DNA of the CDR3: TGTGCCAGCACCCTGCGGGGTTCTGGAAACACCATATATTTT.

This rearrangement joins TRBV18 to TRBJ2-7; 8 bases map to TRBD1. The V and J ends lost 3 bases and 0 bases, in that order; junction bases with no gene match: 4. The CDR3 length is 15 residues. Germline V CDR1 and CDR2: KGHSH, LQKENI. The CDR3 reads CASSPRTGSSYEQYF. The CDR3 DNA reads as TGTGCCAGCTCACCCCGGACAGGGAGCTCCTACGAGCAGTACTTC. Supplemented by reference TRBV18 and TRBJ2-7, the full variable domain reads NAGVMQNPRHLVRRRGQEARLRCSPMKGHSHVYWYRQLPEEGLKFMVYLQKENIIDESGMPKERFSAEFPKEGPSILRIQQVVRGDSAAYFCASSPRTGSSYEQYFGPGTRLTVT.

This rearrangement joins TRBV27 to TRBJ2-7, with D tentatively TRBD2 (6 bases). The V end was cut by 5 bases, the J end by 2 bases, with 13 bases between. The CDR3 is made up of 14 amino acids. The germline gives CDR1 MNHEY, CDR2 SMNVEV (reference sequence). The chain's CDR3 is CASSPLGGPYEQYF. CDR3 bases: TGTGCCAGCAGTCCCCTGGGGGGACCCTACGAGCAGTACTTC.

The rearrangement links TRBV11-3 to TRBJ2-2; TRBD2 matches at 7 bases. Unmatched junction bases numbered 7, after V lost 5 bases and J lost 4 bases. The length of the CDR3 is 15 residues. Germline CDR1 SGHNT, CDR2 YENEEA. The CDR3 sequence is CASSNQAGSTGELFF. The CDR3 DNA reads TGTGCCAGCAGCAACCAAGCGGGAAGCACCGGGGAGCTGTTTTTT.

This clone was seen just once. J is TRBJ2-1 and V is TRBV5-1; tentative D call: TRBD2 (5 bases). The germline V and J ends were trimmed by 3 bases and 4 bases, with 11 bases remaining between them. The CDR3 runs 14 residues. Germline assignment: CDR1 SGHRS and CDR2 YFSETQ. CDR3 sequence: CASSSGLVYNEQFF. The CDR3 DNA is TGCGCCAGCAGCTCCGGACTGGTATACAATGAGCAGTTCTTC.

The DNA of the CDR3 is TGTGCCAGTAGGGGGCTCCCGAACACTGAAGCTTTCTTT. It yields the protein CASRGLPNTEAFF. The V call is TRBV19, the J call TRBJ1-1, with D perhaps matching TRBD1 (5 bases). The CDR3 has 13 amino acids. Trimming took off 6 bases at V and 1 base at J, with 9 bases between the two ends. Per germline, CDR1 LNHDA and CDR2 SQIVND (reference sequence).

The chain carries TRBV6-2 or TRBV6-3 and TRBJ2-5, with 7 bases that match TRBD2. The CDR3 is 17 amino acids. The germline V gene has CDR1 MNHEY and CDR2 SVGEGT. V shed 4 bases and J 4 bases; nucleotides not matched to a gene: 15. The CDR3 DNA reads TGTGCCAGCAGTTTCGGCTTTTTGGGGGAGGGCCGAGAGACCCAGTACTTC. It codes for CASSFGFLGEGRETQYF.

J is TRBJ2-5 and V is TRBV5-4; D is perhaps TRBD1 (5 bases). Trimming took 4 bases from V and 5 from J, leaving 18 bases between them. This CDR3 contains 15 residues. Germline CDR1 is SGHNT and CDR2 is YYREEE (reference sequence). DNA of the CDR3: TGTGCCAGCAGCCCGGACACCTCCCTTAGGGAGACCCAGTACTTC. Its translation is CASSPDTSLRETQYF.

CDR3: CSVEFTGVGTEAFF. The CDR3 DNA follows: TGCAGCGTTGAATTTACAGGGGTCGGCACTGAAGCTTTCTTT. This chain connects TRBV29-1 to TRBJ1-1; 7 bases align to TRBD1. The ends lost 2 bases at V and 4 bases at J; junction bases unmatched: 7. Germline lookup yields CDR1 SQVTM and CDR2 ANQGSEA. This CDR3 spans 14 amino acids. Full variable domain (missing parts from reference TRBV29-1 and TRBJ1-1): SAVISQKPSRDICQRGTSLTIQCQVDSQVTMMFWYRQQPGQSLTLIATANQGSEATYESGFVIDKFPISRPNLTFSTLTVSNMSPEDSSIYLCSVEFTGVGTEAFFGQGTRLTVV.

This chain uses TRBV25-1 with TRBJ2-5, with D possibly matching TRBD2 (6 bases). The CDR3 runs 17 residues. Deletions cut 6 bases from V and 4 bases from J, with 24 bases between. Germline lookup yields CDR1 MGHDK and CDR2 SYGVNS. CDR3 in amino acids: CASSRTRLDRFLETQYF. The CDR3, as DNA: TGTGCCAGCAGCCGAACCCGACTAGACAGATTCCTAGAGACCCAGTACTTC.

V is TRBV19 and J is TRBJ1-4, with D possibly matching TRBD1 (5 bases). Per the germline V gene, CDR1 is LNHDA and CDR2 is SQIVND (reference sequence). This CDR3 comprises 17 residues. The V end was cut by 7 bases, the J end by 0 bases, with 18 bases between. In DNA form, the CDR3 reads TGTGCCAGTACCTCACCGGGGGACCCCACAACTAATGAAAAACTGTTTTTT. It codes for CASTSPGDPTTNEKLFF.

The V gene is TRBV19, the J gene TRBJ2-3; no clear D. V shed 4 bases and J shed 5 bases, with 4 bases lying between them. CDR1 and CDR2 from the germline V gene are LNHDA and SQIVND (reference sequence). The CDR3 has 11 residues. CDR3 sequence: CASSSRDTQYF. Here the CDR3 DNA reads TGTGCCAGTAGTAGTAGAGATACGCAGTATTTT.

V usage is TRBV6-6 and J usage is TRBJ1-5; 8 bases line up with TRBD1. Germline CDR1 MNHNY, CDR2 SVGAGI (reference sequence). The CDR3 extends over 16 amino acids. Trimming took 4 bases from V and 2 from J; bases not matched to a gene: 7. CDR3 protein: CASSWQGALGNQPQHF. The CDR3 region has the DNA TGTGCCAGCAGTTGGCAGGGGGCGTTGGGCAATCAGCCCCAGCATTTT.

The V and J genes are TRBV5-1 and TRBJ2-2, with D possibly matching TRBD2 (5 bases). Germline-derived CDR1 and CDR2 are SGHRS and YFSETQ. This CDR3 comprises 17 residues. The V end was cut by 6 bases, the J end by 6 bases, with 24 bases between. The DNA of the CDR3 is TGCGCCAGCATCTCGCGGACCACCGCGGGCTGGGCCGGGGAGCTGTTTTTT. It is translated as CASISRTTAGWAGELFF. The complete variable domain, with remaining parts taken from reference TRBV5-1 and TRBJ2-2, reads KAGVTQTPRYLIKTRGQQVTLSCSPISGHRSVSWYQQTPGQGLQFLFEYFSETQRNKGNFPGRFSGRQFSNSRSEMNVSTLELGDSALYLCASISRTTAGWAGELFFGEGSRLTVL.